This TCR beta chain is from a study of beta chain features in type 1 diabetes. Overall study findings and caveats: TCRB CDR3s were moderately but significantly shorter in Type 1 diabetes patients in all four CD4+ subsets.

With regard to this clone: Its target is unknown.

The CDR3 contains 13 residues. CDR1 is SEHNR, CDR2 FQNEAQ, per germline (reference sequence). The V and J ends lost 5 bases and 7 bases respectively, with 12 bases between them. The sequenced template was cDNA made from the entire isolated RNA. TCRdb's table, derived via immunoSEQ multiplex PCR, lists solely in-frame clones and lacks some. The sample holds around 240,000 clones; 15% to 20% are singletons and the top ten take approximately 0.081%. Purity of each sorted population was above 95%. The gene calls are TRBV7-9 and TRBJ1-5; D gene ambiguous. Input material: naive CD4+ T cells from blood. The origin of this receptor is a man younger than 40 with type 1 diabetes. The CDR3: CASSLSTAQPQHF. The CDR3 region has the DNA TGTGCCAGCAGCCTAAGCACAGCACAGCCCCAGCATTTT.